The 7 T cell receptor beta chains below all came from one sample that was sequenced in a study of T cell responses to AZD1222 COVID-19 vaccine. Method: immunoSEQ multiplex PCR; TCRdb's copy keeps in-frame clones and lacks some. The sample carries 99,000 or so clones, more than 75% recorded once. The sample consisted of peripheral blood, taken on day 0 of AZD1222 vaccination. The receptors shown here come from an adult in good health.

A remark on this clone: The conserved closing phenylalanine or tryptophan is absent in this CDR3, likely reflecting a read error. It is unclear where the CDR3 begins or ends on the DNA, so no DNA is shown, and the CDR3 is as TCRdb lists it. The chain combines TRBV2 with TRBJ1-1; the table gives TRBD1 as D, unverified against the DNA. The V gene's germline CDR1 is SNHLY and CDR2 FYNNEI. The CDR3 comprises 12 residues, both ends counted. Here the CDR3 reads CASKVGGQTDGL.

This clone has only one observation. The chain combines TRBV3-1 (or the pseudogene TRBV3-2) with TRBJ2-2, with a possible D match to TRBD1 (5 bases). The germline V and J ends were trimmed by 8 bases and 5 bases, with 9 bases remaining between them. CDR3 length equals 12 residues. Germline CDR1 and CDR2: LGHDT and YNNKEL (reference sequence). CDR3 in amino acids: CASGRVTGELFF. CDR3 DNA: TGTGCCAGCGGCAGGGTGACCGGGGAGCTGTTTTTT.

The chain carries TRBV12-3 or TRBV12-4 and TRBJ1-6; no clear D gene. This CDR3 contains 12 residues. The V end was cut by 5 bases, the J end by 11 bases, with 10 bases between. CDR3 bases: TGTGCCAGCAGTACAACCGGTCCACCCCTCCACTTT. It specifies CASSTTGPPLHF.

This clone was picked up a small number of times. The rearrangement links TRBV14 to TRBJ2-2; D is uncertain. Trimming pared 4 bases from V and 3 bases from J, leaving 6 bases between. CDR3 size: 13 residues. The V gene's germline CDR1 is SGHDN and CDR2 FVKESK. CDR3 nucleotides: TGTGCCAGCAGCCTTACTTACACCGGGGAGCTGTTTTTT. It translates to CASSLTYTGELFF.

The V call is TRBV10-3, the J call TRBJ2-7; 9 bases agree with TRBD1. The CDR3 is made up of 17 amino acids. Per the germline V gene, CDR1 is ENHRY and CDR2 is SYGVKD. With V trimmed by 0 bases and J by 6 bases, 12 bases remained unmatched. CDR3 region: CAISESMDRGFLGEQYF. The CDR3 region has the DNA TGTGCCATCAGTGAGTCGATGGACAGGGGTTTCCTGGGCGAGCAGTACTTC.

This clone appeared a single time. The rearrangement links TRBV11-2 to TRBJ2-3, with D possibly TRBD2 on 5 matching bases. Trimming shortened V by 5 bases and J by 0 bases, and 21 bases separated the two germline ends. This CDR3 comprises 18 residues. CDR1 is SGHAT and CDR2 is FQNNGV in the germline V gene. The chain's CDR3 is CASSLWLGSGSSTDTQYF. CDR3 in DNA: TGTGCCAGCAGCCTTTGGCTAGGGAGCGGATCTAGCACAGATACGCAGTATTTT. Variable domain in full (rest from reference TRBV11-2 and TRBJ2-3): EAGVAQSPRYKIIEKRQSVAFWCNPISGHATLYWYQQILGQGPKLLIQFQNNGVVDDSQLPKDRFSAERLKGVDSTLKIQPAKLEDSAVYLCASSLWLGSGSSTDTQYFGPGTRLTVL.

The V gene is TRBV6-2 or TRBV6-3, the J gene TRBJ2-1; 14 bases fit TRBD2. Germline V gene lookup returns CDR1 MNHEY and CDR2 SVGEGT. CDR3 size: 21 residues. V shed 4 bases and J 3 bases; nucleotides not matched to a gene: 17. DNA for the CDR3: TGTGCCAGCAGTTCTCGGACTAGCGGGAGGCCTAAGGTTGATAGCTACAATGAGCAGTTCTTC. It specifies CASSSRTSGRPKVDSYNEQFF.